This TCR beta chain was captured in a study of blood T cell repertoires in COVID-19. J gave up 0 bases and V 3 bases, and 3 bases lay outside the gene matches. Germline-derived CDR1 and CDR2 are SGHNT and YYREEE (reference sequence). This CDR3 spans 16 amino acids. The repertoire was sequenced with immunoSEQ multiplex PCR; TCRdb's copy has only in-frame clones and lacks some. This table has roughly 240,000 clones, 75% to 85% appearing once. The receptor was derived from a man in his forties who had recovered from COVID-19. Specimen: peripheral blood. The chain has TRBV5-4 and TRBJ2-7; TRBD2 aligns across 13 bases. CDR3 in amino acids: CASSSGTSGISYEQYF. The DNA for the CDR3 is TGTGCCAGCAGCTCGGGGACTAGCGGGATCTCCTACGAGCAGTACTTC.